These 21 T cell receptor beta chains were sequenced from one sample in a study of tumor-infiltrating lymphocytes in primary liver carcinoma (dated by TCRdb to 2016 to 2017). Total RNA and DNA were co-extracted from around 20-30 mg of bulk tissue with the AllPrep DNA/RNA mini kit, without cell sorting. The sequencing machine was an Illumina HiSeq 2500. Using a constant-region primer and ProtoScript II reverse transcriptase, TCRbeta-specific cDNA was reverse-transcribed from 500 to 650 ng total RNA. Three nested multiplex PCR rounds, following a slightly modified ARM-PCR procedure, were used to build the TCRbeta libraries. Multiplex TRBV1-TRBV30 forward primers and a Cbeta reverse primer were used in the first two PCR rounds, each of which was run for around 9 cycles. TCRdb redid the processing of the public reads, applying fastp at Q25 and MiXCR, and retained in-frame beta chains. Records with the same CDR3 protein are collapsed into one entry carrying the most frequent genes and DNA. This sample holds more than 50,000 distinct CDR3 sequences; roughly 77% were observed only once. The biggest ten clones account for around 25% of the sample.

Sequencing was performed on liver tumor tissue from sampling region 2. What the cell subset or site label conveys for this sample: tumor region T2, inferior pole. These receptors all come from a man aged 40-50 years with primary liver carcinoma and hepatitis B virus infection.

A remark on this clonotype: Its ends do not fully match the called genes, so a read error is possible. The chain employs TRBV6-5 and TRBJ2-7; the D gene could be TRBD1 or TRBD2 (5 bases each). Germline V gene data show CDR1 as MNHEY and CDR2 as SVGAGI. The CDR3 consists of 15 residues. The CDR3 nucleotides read TGTGCCAACAGTTACGCCTCAGACGGGACGGGGGAGCAGTACTTC. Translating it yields CANSYASDGTGEQYF.

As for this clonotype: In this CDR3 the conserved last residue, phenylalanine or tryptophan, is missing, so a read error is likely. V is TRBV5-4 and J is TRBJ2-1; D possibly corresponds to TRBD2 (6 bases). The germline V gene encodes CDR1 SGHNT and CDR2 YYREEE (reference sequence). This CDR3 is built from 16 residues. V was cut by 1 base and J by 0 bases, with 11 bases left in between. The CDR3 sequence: CASSLLAGGSYNEQFI. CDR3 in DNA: TGTGCCAGCAGCTTGTTAGCCGGGGGCTCCTACAATGAGCAGTTCATA.

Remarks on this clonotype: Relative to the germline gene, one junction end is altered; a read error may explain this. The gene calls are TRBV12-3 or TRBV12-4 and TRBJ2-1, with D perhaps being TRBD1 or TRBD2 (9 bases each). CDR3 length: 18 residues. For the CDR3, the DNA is TGTGCCAGCAGTTCCAGGGACAGGGTTCTAGCGGGGACCAATGTGCAGTTCTTC. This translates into CASSSRDRVLAGTNVQFF.

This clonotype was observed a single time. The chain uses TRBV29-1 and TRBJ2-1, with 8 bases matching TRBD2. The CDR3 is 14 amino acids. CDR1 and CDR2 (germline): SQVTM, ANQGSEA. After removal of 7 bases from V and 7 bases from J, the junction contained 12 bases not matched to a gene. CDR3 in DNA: TGCAGCGCCCCCAAATCGGGAGGGCCAAATGAGCAGTTCTTC. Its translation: CSAPKSGGPNEQFF.

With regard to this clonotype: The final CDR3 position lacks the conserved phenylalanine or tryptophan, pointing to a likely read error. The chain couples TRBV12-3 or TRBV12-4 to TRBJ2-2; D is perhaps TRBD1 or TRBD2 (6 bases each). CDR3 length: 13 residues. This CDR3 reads CVSSLGGWGELFY. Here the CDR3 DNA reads TGTGTCAGCAGTTTGGGGGGCTGGGGGGAGCTGTTTTAT.

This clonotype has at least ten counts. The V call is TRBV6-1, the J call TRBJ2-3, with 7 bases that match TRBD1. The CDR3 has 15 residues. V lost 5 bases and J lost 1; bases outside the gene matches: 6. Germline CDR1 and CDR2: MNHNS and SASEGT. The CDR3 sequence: CASSIRTGRTDTQYF. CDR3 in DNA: TGTGCCAGCAGTATCCGGACAGGCCGCACAGATACGCAGTATTTT.

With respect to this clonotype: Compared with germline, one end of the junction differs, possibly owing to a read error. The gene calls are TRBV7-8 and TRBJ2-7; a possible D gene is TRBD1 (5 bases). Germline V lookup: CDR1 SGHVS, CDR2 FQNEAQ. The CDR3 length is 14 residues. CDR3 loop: CVSSLLIGAYKQYF. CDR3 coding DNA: TGTGTCAGCAGCTTATTGATAGGGGCCTACAAGCAGTACTTC.

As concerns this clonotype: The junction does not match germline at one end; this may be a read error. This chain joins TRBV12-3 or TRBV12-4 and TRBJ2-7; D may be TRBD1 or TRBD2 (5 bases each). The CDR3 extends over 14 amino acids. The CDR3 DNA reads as TGTGCCTGCAGTTTAGGGACGGGCTCCTACGAGCAATACTTC. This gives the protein CACSLGTGSYEQYF.

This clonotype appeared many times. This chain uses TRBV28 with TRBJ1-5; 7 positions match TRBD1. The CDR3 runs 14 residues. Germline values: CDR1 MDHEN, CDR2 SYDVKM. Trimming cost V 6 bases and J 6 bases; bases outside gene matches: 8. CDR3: CASRTTGVVQPQHF. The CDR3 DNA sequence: TGTGCCAGCAGGACTACAGGGGTAGTTCAGCCCCAGCATTTT.

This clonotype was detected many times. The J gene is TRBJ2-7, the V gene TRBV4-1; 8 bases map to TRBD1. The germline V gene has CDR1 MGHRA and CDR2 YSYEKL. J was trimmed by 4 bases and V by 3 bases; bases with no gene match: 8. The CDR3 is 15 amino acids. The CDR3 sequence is CASSQGQDPRYEQYF. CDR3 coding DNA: TGCGCCAGCAGCCAGGGACAGGATCCCCGTTACGAGCAGTACTTC.

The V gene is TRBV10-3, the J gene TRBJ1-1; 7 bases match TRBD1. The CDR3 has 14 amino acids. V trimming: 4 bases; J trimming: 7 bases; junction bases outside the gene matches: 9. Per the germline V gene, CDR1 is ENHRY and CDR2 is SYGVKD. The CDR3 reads CAISGDRAIIEAFF. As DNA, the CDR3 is TGTGCCATCAGTGGTGACAGGGCGATCATTGAAGCTTTCTTT.

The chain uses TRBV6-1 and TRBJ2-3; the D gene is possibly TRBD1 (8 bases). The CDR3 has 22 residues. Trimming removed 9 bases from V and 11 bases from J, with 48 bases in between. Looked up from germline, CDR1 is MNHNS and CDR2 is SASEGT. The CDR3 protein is CARSPDRVRWGSAGARAGRQYF. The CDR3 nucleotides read TGTGCCAGGAGCCCGGACAGGGTCCGTTGGGGTTCGGCGGGAGCTCGGGCAGGTAGGCAGTATTTT.

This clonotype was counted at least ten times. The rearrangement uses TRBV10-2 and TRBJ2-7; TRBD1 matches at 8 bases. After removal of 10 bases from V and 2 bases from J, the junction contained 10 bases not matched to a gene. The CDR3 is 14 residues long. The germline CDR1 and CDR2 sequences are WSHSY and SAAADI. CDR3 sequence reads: CAISGQGPPYEQYF. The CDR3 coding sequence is TGCGCCATCTCCGGACAGGGACCCCCCTACGAGCAGTACTTC.

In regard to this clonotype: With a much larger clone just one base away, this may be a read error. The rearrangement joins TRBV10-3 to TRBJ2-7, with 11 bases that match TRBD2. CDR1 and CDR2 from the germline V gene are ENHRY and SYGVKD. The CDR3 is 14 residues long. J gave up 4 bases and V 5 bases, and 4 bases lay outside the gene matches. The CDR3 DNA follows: TGTGCCATCAGTTGGACTAGCGGGCTATACGAGCAGTACTTC. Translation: CAISWTSGLYEQYF.

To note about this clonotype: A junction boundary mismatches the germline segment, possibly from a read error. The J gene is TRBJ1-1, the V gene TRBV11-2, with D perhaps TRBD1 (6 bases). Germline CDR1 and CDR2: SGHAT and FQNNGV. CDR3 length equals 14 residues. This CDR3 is CASGLAGAYTEAFF. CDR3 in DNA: TGTGCCAGCGGCTTGGCAGGGGCTTACACTGAAGCTTTCTTT.

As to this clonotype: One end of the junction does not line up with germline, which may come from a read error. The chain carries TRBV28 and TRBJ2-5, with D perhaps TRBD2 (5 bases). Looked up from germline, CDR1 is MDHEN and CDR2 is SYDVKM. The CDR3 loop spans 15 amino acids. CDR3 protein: CANSSTSLAEGTQYF. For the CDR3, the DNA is TGTGCCAACAGTTCCACCTCTCTAGCTGAAGGGACCCAGTACTTC.

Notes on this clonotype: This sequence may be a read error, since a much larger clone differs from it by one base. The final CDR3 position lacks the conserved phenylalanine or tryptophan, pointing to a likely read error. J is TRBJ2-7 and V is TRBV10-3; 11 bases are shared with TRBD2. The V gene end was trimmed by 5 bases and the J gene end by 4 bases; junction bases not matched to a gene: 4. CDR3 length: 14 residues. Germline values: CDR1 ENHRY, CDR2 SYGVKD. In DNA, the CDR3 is TGTGCCATCAGTCGGACTAGCGGGCTATACGAGCAGTACTTA. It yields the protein CAISRTSGLYEQYL.

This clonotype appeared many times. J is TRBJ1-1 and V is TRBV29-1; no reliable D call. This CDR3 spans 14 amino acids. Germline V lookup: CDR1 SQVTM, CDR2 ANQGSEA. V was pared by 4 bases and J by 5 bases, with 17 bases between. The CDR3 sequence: CSVALAGMGTEAFF. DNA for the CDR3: TGCAGCGTTGCATTAGCGGGGATGGGAACTGAAGCTTTCTTT.

CDR3 protein: CSVEDSRRLRLEQFF. The CDR3 nucleotides are TGCAGCGTTGAAGATTCCAGACGTTTGCGCTTGGAGCAGTTCTTC. The chain is built from TRBV29-1 and TRBJ2-1; no clear D. Germline V gene lookup returns CDR1 SQVTM and CDR2 ANQGSEA. CDR3 length: 15 amino acids. The V end was cut by 0 bases, the J end by 10 bases, with 19 bases between.

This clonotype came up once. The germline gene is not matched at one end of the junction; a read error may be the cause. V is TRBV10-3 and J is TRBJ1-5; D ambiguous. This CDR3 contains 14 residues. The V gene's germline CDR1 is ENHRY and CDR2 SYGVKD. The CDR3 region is CATSESSNNQPQHF. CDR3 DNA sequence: TGTGCCACCAGTGAGTCTTCGAACAATCAGCCCCAGCATTTT.

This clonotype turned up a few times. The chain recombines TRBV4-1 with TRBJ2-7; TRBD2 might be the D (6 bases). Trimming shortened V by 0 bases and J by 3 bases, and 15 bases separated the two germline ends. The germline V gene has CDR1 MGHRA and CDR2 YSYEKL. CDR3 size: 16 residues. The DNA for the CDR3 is TGCGCCAGCAGCCAAGAGAGGGCGGGAAGTGGCTACGAGCAGTACTTC. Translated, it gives CASSQERAGSGYEQYF.